This section outlines one T cell receptor beta chain sequence together with its context. Antigen unknown. Clones were read by immunoSEQ multiplex PCR, and TCRdb kept only the in-frame ones, dropping some. Among just over 20,000 clones listed, approximately 96% were seen once. The germline V gene has CDR1 SGHVS and CDR2 FQNEAQ. V lost 8 bases, J lost 4 bases, and 7 bases stayed unmatched. This CDR3 is built from 15 residues. The data derive from a study of cytomegalovirus exposure and HLA in healthy donors. Overall study: The same platform was used for the 100 to 150 validation repertoires and the approximately 670 first-cohort repertoires, a later analysis reported. Findings and caveats of the study: In vitro data verified a few CMV-associated chains as specific for CMV antigens. A later analysis found first-cohort TCR clusters tended to co-occur in the 90 to 150 validation repertoires.

The receptor comes from a man younger than 40 in good health and CMV-seropositive. The chain recombines TRBV7-8 with TRBJ2-2; TRBD2 aligns across 10 bases. Sequenced input: PBMCs. The CDR3: CASSLAGVITGELFF. The CDR3 region has the DNA TGTGCCAGCTCTCTAGCGGGAGTGATCACCGGGGAGCTGTTTTTT.